A single sample is the source of the 20 T cell receptor beta chains below, sequenced in a study of CD8 T cells in Susac syndrome. Random hexamers served to reverse transcribe about 0.45 to 1 ug RNA. TCRdb re-called the immunoSEQ multiplex PCR reads with MiXCR, one entry per CDR3 protein. The sample lists almost 450,000 distinct CDR3 sequences; more than 70% were seen once. Input material: CD8+ T cells from PBMCs. These receptors originate from a human donor with multiple sclerosis.

This chain uses TRBV29-1 with TRBJ2-7, with 9 positions matching TRBD1. CDR1 is SQVTM and CDR2 is ANQGSEA in the germline V gene. The ends lost 3 bases at V and 2 bases at J; junction bases unmatched: 8. The CDR3 is 15 amino acids. CDR3 loop: CSVEVQGAFPYEQYF. CDR3 DNA: TGCAGCGTTGAGGTACAGGGGGCTTTTCCCTACGAGCAGTACTTC.

The chain carries TRBV5-6 and TRBJ2-1, with 9 bases fitting TRBD1. The CDR3 extends over 14 amino acids. The V gene's germline CDR1 is SGHDT and CDR2 YYEEEE. The J segment lost 7 bases and the V segment lost 4 bases, leaving 6 bases of the junction unmatched. DNA for the CDR3: TGTGCCAGCAGCGTGGGACAGGGAAATAATGAGCAGTTCTTC. Translation gives CASSVGQGNNEQFF.

The sample holds one count of this clonotype. The rearrangement joins TRBV2 to TRBJ1-2; D remains unclear. The CDR3 runs 11 residues. The ends were cut back, 10 bases at V and 3 bases at J, with 9 bases in the middle. The germline V gene has CDR1 SNHLY and CDR2 FYNNEI. CDR3: CATILHYGYTF. CDR3 nucleotides: TGTGCCACCATCCTTCACTATGGCTACACCTTC.

The chain recombines TRBV13 with TRBJ2-7; possible D gene TRBD1, 7 bases. V lost 5 bases, J lost 1 base, and 18 bases lay in between. The length of the CDR3 is 16 residues. CDR1 and CDR2 from the germline V gene are PRHDT and FYEKMQ (reference sequence). This chain's CDR3 is CASSTPEGGQSYEQYF. CDR3 bases: TGTGCCAGCAGCACACCCGAGGGGGGACAGTCCTACGAGCAGTACTTC.

The gene calls are TRBV30 and TRBJ2-7; D gene uncertain. The CDR3 has 12 amino acids. Trimming removed 2 bases from V and 3 bases from J, with 8 bases in between. Looked up from germline, CDR1 is GTSNPN and CDR2 is SVGIG (reference sequence). CDR3 in DNA: TGTGCCTGGAGTAGGGCGGACTACGAGCAGTACTTC. This encodes CAWSRADYEQYF.

V is TRBV10-3 and J is TRBJ2-2, with D possibly matching TRBD2 (5 bases). Trimming took 10 bases from V and 4 from J, leaving 16 bases between them. This CDR3 spans 14 amino acids. Looked up from germline, CDR1 is ENHRY and CDR2 is SYGVKD. CDR3 amino acids: CATLLLGSTGELFF. CDR3 sequence (DNA): TGTGCCACCCTTCTACTAGGGAGCACCGGGGAGCTGTTTTTT.

The genes are TRBV27 and TRBJ2-3; maybe TRBD2 (6 bases). This CDR3 region has 17 residues. V was pared by 1 base and J by 6 bases, with 20 bases between. Germline values: CDR1 MNHEY, CDR2 SMNVEV (reference sequence). CDR3 sequence: CASSLYRPGTRVDTQYF. CDR3 bases: TGTGCCAGCAGTTTATATCGCCCGGGGACTCGGGTCGATACGCAGTATTTT.

The CDR3 region is CASSWGQGGKNEQFF. CDR3 DNA: TGTGCCAGCAGCTGGGGACAGGGTGGGAAGAATGAGCAGTTCTTC. The rearrangement uses TRBV11-2 and TRBJ2-1, with 9 bases identical to TRBD1. V lost 4 bases and J lost 7; bases outside the gene matches: 8. CDR1 and CDR2 (germline): SGHAT, FQNNGV. The CDR3 loop spans 15 amino acids.

The chain links TRBV11-2 to TRBJ1-2, with 7 bases fitting TRBD1. The CDR3 is made up of 16 amino acids. Looked up from germline, CDR1 is SGHAT and CDR2 is FQNNGV. J gave up 6 bases and V 8 bases, and 18 bases lay outside the gene matches. The CDR3 sequence is CASGLNWEGARDGYTF. Here the CDR3 DNA reads TGTGCCAGCGGCCTGAATTGGGAGGGGGCAAGAGATGGCTACACCTTC. Full variable domain (rest looked up from reference TRBV11-2 and TRBJ1-2): EAGVAQSPRYKIIEKRQSVAFWCNPISGHATLYWYQQILGQGPKLLIQFQNNGVVDDSQLPKDRFSAERLKGVDSTLKIQPAKLEDSAVYLCASGLNWEGARDGYTFGSGTRLTVV.

The J gene is TRBJ1-2, the V gene TRBV27; a possible D gene is TRBD1 (5 bases). Per germline, CDR1 MNHEY and CDR2 SMNVEV (reference sequence). The CDR3 loop spans 15 amino acids. The V end was cut by 5 bases, the J end by 4 bases, with 17 bases between. CDR3 amino acids: CASSLDQGARYGYTF. DNA for the CDR3: TGTGCCAGCAGTCTGGATCAGGGAGCCCGCTATGGCTACACCTTC.

The rearrangement links TRBV28 to TRBJ2-1; maybe TRBD1 (6 bases). CDR1 and CDR2 (germline): MDHEN, SYDVKM. V shed 2 bases and J shed 0 bases, with 14 bases lying between them. There are 17 residues in the CDR3. The CDR3 bases are TGTGCCAGCAGTTTACTCAAGGACAGCAGCTCCTACAATGAGCAGTTCTTC. Translation: CASSLLKDSSSYNEQFF. Full variable domain (rest looked up from reference TRBV28 and TRBJ2-1): DVKVTQSSRYLVKRTGEKVFLECVQDMDHENMFWYRQDPGLGLRLIYFSYDVKMKEKGDIPEGYSVSREKKERFSLILESASTNQTSMYLCASSLLKDSSSYNEQFFGPGTRLTVL.

The chain combines TRBV12-3 or TRBV12-4 with TRBJ2-1; 10 bases align to TRBD1. The CDR3 has 15 amino acids. Unmatched junction bases numbered 1, after V lost 4 bases and J lost 1 base. This CDR3 is CASSWTGGSYNEQFF. In DNA form, the CDR3 reads TGTGCCAGCAGTTGGACAGGGGGTTCCTACAATGAGCAGTTCTTC.

This sequence joins TRBV6-2 or TRBV6-3 and TRBJ2-2, with D tentatively TRBD1 (6 bases). The V and J ends lost 8 bases and 0 bases respectively, with 16 bases between them. The CDR3 length is 16 residues. The germline V gene encodes CDR1 MNHEY and CDR2 SVGEGT. CDR3: CASGDRQNANTGELFF. The DNA of the CDR3 is TGTGCCAGCGGCGACAGGCAAAACGCGAACACCGGGGAGCTGTTTTTT.

V is TRBV20-1 and J is TRBJ2-1, with 7 bases aligning to TRBD1. This CDR3 contains 14 residues. The V gene end was trimmed by 5 bases and the J gene end by 8 bases; junction bases not matched to a gene: 12. Germline V gene lookup returns CDR1 DFQATT and CDR2 SNEGSKA (reference sequence). The CDR3 nucleotides are TGCAGTGCTCCAAAGACAGGGCTGGTCGATGAGCAGTTCTTC. Its protein is CSAPKTGLVDEQFF.

Only one count was recorded for this clonotype. The CDR3 region is CASSQAPGVYSNQPQHF. CDR3 DNA: TGCGCCAGCAGCCAAGCCCCAGGGGTCTATAGCAATCAGCCCCAGCATTTT. The chain recombines TRBV4-1 with TRBJ1-5; D possibly corresponds to TRBD1 (6 bases). The germline V gene has CDR1 MGHRA and CDR2 YSYEKL. The CDR3 loop spans 17 amino acids. Trimming shortened V by 1 base and J by 0 bases, and 13 bases separated the two germline ends.

This clonotype appeared a few times. The rearrangement uses TRBV7-6 and TRBJ1-1; D remains unclear. This CDR3 contains 13 residues. V lost 3 bases and J lost 1, with 6 bases in between. Germline V CDR1 and CDR2: SGHVS, FNYEAQ. CDR3 in DNA: TGTGCCAGCAGCTTTCAGGAGAACACTGAAGCTTTCTTT. It is translated as CASSFQENTEAFF. The full variable domain, completed using reference TRBV7-6 and TRBJ1-1, is GAGVSQSPRYKVTKRGQDVALRCDPISGHVSLYWYRQALGQGPEFLTYFNYEAQQDKSGLPNDRFSAERPEGSISTLTIQRTEQRDSAMYRCASSFQENTEAFFGQGTRLTVV.

The chain recombines TRBV7-9 with TRBJ2-5; 8 nucleotides line up with TRBD1. Germline V lookup: CDR1 SEHNR, CDR2 FQNEAQ (reference sequence). Germline trimming cut 5 bases from V and 5 bases from J; bases unmatched to any gene: 7. This CDR3 has 14 amino acids. CDR3 loop: CASSTGQGRETQYF. The CDR3 DNA sequence: TGTGCCAGCAGCACCGGACAGGGCAGGGAGACCCAGTACTTC.

The rearrangement links TRBV30 to TRBJ2-7; D ambiguous. The V gene's germline CDR1 is GTSNPN and CDR2 SVGIG (reference sequence). CDR3 length: 12 amino acids. Trimming took 2 bases from V and 6 from J, leaving 11 bases between them. The DNA of the CDR3 is TGTGCCTGGAGTCAAATGGCCGGCGAGCAGTACTTC. It translates to CAWSQMAGEQYF.

Worth noting for this clonotype: The junction differs from germline at one of its ends, possibly a read error. This rearrangement joins TRBV3-1 to TRBJ2-1; TRBD2 might be the D (5 bases). The CDR3 loop spans 12 amino acids. Germline CDR1 and CDR2: LGHDT and YNNKEL (reference sequence). The DNA for the CDR3 is TGTGCCAGCAGCCAACTCGGAGGTGAGCAGTTTTTC. Its protein product is CASSQLGGEQFF.

The chain recombines TRBV27 with TRBJ2-7, with a weak D call TRBD1 (6 bases). This CDR3 is built from 14 residues. Trimming took 8 bases from V and 0 from J, leaving 14 bases between them. Germline CDR1 is MNHEY and CDR2 is SMNVEV (reference sequence). CDR3 region: CASGWQGSSYEQYF. The CDR3 DNA is TGTGCCAGCGGATGGCAGGGGTCCTCCTACGAGCAGTACTTC.